These 18 T cell receptor beta chains were all obtained from the same sample, sequenced in a study of blood T cells in healthy people across ages. Combining a sample-barcoded 5' primer with a J-beta primer mix, a second PCR ran for roughly 6 to 12 cycles. TCRdb reprocessed the 5' RACE reads via MiXCR and lists one record per CDR3 protein. Among about 1,400,000 distinct CDR3 sequences listed, approximately 38% were seen once. Sequenced: blood. These receptors all stem from a woman under 30 in good health.

The chain carries TRBV2 and TRBJ1-1; 7 bases fit TRBD1. Germline V gene sequence: CDR1 SNHLY, CDR2 FYNNEI. J was trimmed by 6 bases and V by 4 bases; bases with no gene match: 11. The CDR3 covers 15 residues. The CDR3 region has the DNA TGTGCCAGCAGTGCCTCGTCAACAGGGGTCCCTGAAGCTTTCTTT. Translating gives CASSASSTGVPEAFF.

This clonotype was seen a few times. The chain joins TRBV29-1 to TRBJ1-4, with D perhaps TRBD1 (5 bases). This CDR3 is 12 amino acids long. V lost 4 bases and J 7 bases, leaving 10 bases between the germline ends. Germline V gene lookup returns CDR1 SQVTM and CDR2 ANQGSEA. The CDR3 sequence is CSVGGISEKLFF. The CDR3, as DNA: TGCAGCGTTGGGGGGATCAGTGAAAAACTGTTTTTT.

In its sample, this clonotype was seen a few times. V and J are TRBV4-1 and TRBJ2-3; TRBD2 agrees at 13 bases. The CDR3 runs to 17 residues. CDR1 is MGHRA, CDR2 YSYEKL, per germline. The trim removed 4 bases at V and 3 bases at J, leaving 7 bases unmatched. The CDR3 region is CASSPQTSGGLTDTQYF. Written as DNA, the CDR3 is TGCGCCAGCAGCCCCCAGACTAGCGGGGGGCTTACAGATACGCAGTATTTT.

This clonotype came up a few times. The chain links TRBV20-1 to TRBJ2-5; possible D gene TRBD2, 6 bases. V shed 1 base and J shed 5 bases, with 11 bases lying between them. The germline gives CDR1 DFQATT, CDR2 SNEGSKA (reference sequence). This CDR3 contains 13 residues. CDR3 residues: CSARAEGVETQYF. The CDR3 DNA reads TGCAGTGCTAGAGCGGAGGGCGTGGAGACCCAGTACTTC.

The V gene is TRBV5-1, the J gene TRBJ2-3; 8 bases match TRBD1. CDR3 size: 16 residues. Germline CDR1 SGHRS, CDR2 YFSETQ. Unmatched junction bases numbered 6, after V lost 0 bases and J lost 3 bases. Here the CDR3 reads CASSLDGTGLTDTQYF. The CDR3 coding sequence is TGCGCCAGCAGCTTGGATGGGACAGGATTAACAGATACGCAGTATTTT.

The table lists this clonotype with a few counts. The V call is TRBV12-3 or TRBV12-4, the J call TRBJ1-2; 9 bases align to TRBD1. V trimming: 4 bases; J trimming: 4 bases; junction bases outside the gene matches: 4. The CDR3 is 14 amino acids. This chain's CDR3 is CASSSSDRGYGYTF. Here the CDR3 DNA reads TGTGCCAGCAGTTCCTCGGACAGGGGCTATGGCTACACCTTC.

This clonotype was seen a few times. The rearrangement links TRBV7-9 to TRBJ2-3; tentative D call: TRBD1 (6 bases). The CDR3 contains 18 residues. CDR1 SEHNR and CDR2 FQNEAQ come from the germline V gene (reference sequence). V gave up 5 bases and J gave up 2 bases, with 23 bases separating them. This CDR3 reads CASSRNKNRDHSTDTQYF. DNA for the CDR3: TGTGCCAGCAGCCGAAACAAAAACAGGGACCATTCCACAGATACGCAGTATTTT. The whole variable domain, remainder taken from reference TRBV7-9 and TRBJ2-3, is DTGVSQNPRHKITKRGQNVTFRCDPISEHNRLYWYRQTLGQGPEFLTYFQNEAQLEKSRLLSDRFSAERPKGSFSTLEIQRTEQGDSAMYLCASSRNKNRDHSTDTQYFGPGTRLTVL.

This chain links TRBV12-3 or TRBV12-4 with TRBJ1-1; no clear D gene. Trimming took 7 bases from V and 1 from J, leaving 10 bases between them. The CDR3 consists of 13 residues. CDR3 sequence: CASTSLGNTEAFF. The CDR3 region has the DNA TGTGCCAGCACCTCCCTAGGGAACACTGAAGCTTTCTTT.

The chain combines TRBV4-1 with TRBJ1-2; 10 nucleotides align to TRBD1. V shed 5 bases, J shed 7 bases, and the junction held 10 bases outside the gene matches. The CDR3 is made up of 15 amino acids. Germline CDR1 reads MGHRA; CDR2 reads YSYEKL. The CDR3 loop is CASSDGQGVLGGYTF. CDR3 coding DNA: TGCGCCAGCAGCGATGGACAGGGGGTACTAGGTGGCTACACCTTC.

The chain joins TRBV21-1 to TRBJ1-4; the table's D call of TRBD1 was not tested on the DNA. TRBV21-1 has pseudogene status. The CDR3 has 18 residues. This CDR3 is CASSKVDPPGRKQEKLFF. The CDR3 nucleotides read TGTGCCAGCAGCAAAGTTGACCCGCCCGGGAGAAAGCAGGAAAAACTGTTTTTT.

The chain carries TRBV6-2 or TRBV6-3 and TRBJ2-4; 9 positions match TRBD1. The DNA end is a closer match to TRBJ2-7, so the J assignment may be wrong. Germline CDR1 reads MNHEY; CDR2 reads SVGEGT. The CDR3 runs to 14 residues. The CDR3, as DNA: TGTGCCAGCAGAGGGGGACAGGGCGTCTACGAGCAGTACTTC. This sequence encodes CASRGGQGVYEQYF.

This clonotype was recorded a few times. The genes are TRBV7-3 and TRBJ2-6; D uncertain. The CDR3 consists of 14 residues. Trimming took 7 bases from V and 5 from J, leaving 12 bases between them. From germline, CDR1 is SGHTA and CDR2 FQGTGA. The CDR3 DNA reads as TGTGCCAGCACCGTGTCCCCGAGGGCCAACGTCCTGACTTTC. It translates to CASTVSPRANVLTF.

J is TRBJ2-1 and V is TRBV5-1; TRBD1 is a possible D gene (5 bases). CDR3 length: 14 residues. Germline V gene sequence: CDR1 SGHRS, CDR2 YFSETQ. Trimming took off 4 bases at V and 6 bases at J, with 14 bases between the two ends. The CDR3 protein is CASSRLDQGNEQFF. The CDR3 DNA reads as TGCGCCAGCAGCCGCCTCGACCAGGGCAATGAGCAGTTCTTC.

This clonotype was found a few times. This chain joins TRBV11-2 and TRBJ1-2; D possibly corresponds to TRBD1 (6 bases). The CDR3 totals 15 residues. The germline V gene has CDR1 SGHAT and CDR2 FQNNGV. The V and J ends lost 5 bases and 0 bases respectively, with 13 bases between them. The CDR3 coding sequence is TGTGCCAGCAGCGACCCGGACAGCCCTAACTATGGCTACACCTTC. This gives the protein CASSDPDSPNYGYTF.

The chain combines TRBV20-1 with TRBJ2-1; TRBD2 matches 7 bases. The junction had 12 bases not matched to a gene; V was cut back by 5 bases and J by 8 bases. This CDR3 region has 14 residues. Germline lookup yields CDR1 DFQATT and CDR2 SNEGSKA (reference sequence). This CDR3 reads CSAGQASGLYEQFF. CDR3 in DNA: TGCAGTGCTGGCCAGGCTAGCGGCCTCTATGAGCAGTTCTTC.

This sequence joins TRBV7-9 and TRBJ1-2, with no clear D. This CDR3 spans 13 amino acids. Germline lookup yields CDR1 SEHNR and CDR2 FQNEAQ (reference sequence). Between the trimmed V and J ends, which lost 1 base and 8 bases, there was a span of 11 bases. The CDR3 is CASSLEWGGGYTF. CDR3 in DNA: TGTGCCAGCAGCTTAGAATGGGGTGGCGGCTACACCTTC.

This clonotype has only a few counts. The genes are TRBV5-1 and TRBJ2-2; the D gene could be TRBD1 or TRBD2 (5 bases each). Germline lookup yields CDR1 SGHRS and CDR2 YFSETQ. The CDR3 has 15 residues. The V gene lost 5 bases and the J gene lost 4 bases, with 15 bases spanning the gap. The CDR3 sequence is CASSEYRGATGELFF. CDR3 bases: TGCGCCAGCAGTGAATATAGAGGGGCCACCGGGGAGCTGTTTTTT.

In its sample, this clonotype was seen a few times. The chain couples TRBV6-2 or TRBV6-3 to TRBJ1-1, with a possible D match to TRBD1 (6 bases). The V gene's germline CDR1 is MNHEY and CDR2 SVGEGT. Trimming took off 8 bases at V and 11 bases at J, with 21 bases between the two ends. This CDR3 contains 13 residues. The CDR3, as DNA: TGTGCCAGCGTTCGAGGTCCCGGGGGCGACGCTTTCTTT. Its translation is CASVRGPGGDAFF.